This is a list of T cell receptor beta chains from one sample in a study of cytomegalovirus exposure and HLA in healthy donors. Here immunoSEQ multiplex PCR was the method, and the copy in TCRdb shows in-frame clones only, minus some. Of 95,000 to 150,000 clones detected, 81% appear once; the ten largest clones hold under 2%. Sequencing input: PBMCs. These TCRs come from a young man in good health and CMV-seronegative. Both conserved end residues are part of each CDR3. A D gene is named only where the DNA matches it firmly. A row's size may be missing; if present it is once, few, many or a size class.

V gene	clone size	J gene	D gene	CDR3 DNA	CDR3 protein
TRBV19	NA	TRBJ1-1	NA	TGTGCCAGTAGTAGGGGGCAGGACCAGAACACTGAAGCTTTCTTT	CASSRGQDQNTEAFF
TRBV18	few	TRBJ2-3	NA	TGTGCCAGCTCACCAAAACAGGGTGGTTCTAGCACAGATACGCAGTATTTT	CASSPKQGGSSTDTQYF
TRBV6-5	NA	TRBJ2-1	NA	TGTGCCAGTTCCGACTCGCCCAATGAGCAGTTCTTC	CASSDSPNEQFF
TRBV6-5	NA	TRBJ2-7	TRBD1	TGTGCCAGCAGAAGGGGACAGAGCTCCTACGAGCAGTACTTC	CASRRGQSSYEQYF
TRBV5-5	NA	TRBJ2-3	TRBD2	TGTGCCACCGGGGGGGCTGGAGATACGCAGTATTTT	CATGGAGDTQYF
TRBV7-9	NA	TRBJ2-7	TRBD2	TGTTCCAGCAGCGGACTAGCGTTGTCCTACGAGCAGTACTTC	CSSSGLALSYEQYF
TRBV6-1	NA	TRBJ1-5	NA	TGTGCCAGCAGTGACGTTCGGGTTCAGCCCCAGCATTTT	CASSDVRVQPQHF
TRBV5-1	NA	TRBJ2-7	NA	TGCGCCAGCAGGGGGGCTTCTCTAGAGCAGTACTTC	CASRGASLEQYF
TRBV5-1	NA	TRBJ1-1	NA	TGCGCCAGCAGCTTGGCCCCGGTGAACACTGAAGCTTTCTTT	CASSLAPVNTEAFF
TRBV11-1	NA	TRBJ2-1	TRBD2	TGTGCCAGTTTCCCGGGACTAGCGGGGGGATGGTACAATGAGCAGTTCTTC	CASFPGLAGGWYNEQFF
TRBV7-6	NA	TRBJ2-7	NA	TGTGCCAGCAGCTTAGTCGGGGGCTCCTACGAGCAGTACTTC	CASSLVGGSYEQYF
TRBV19	NA	TRBJ1-2	NA	TGTGCCAGTTTCCGGGGAAACGGCTACACCTTC	CASFRGNGYTF
TRBV10-3	NA	TRBJ1-1	NA	TGTGCCACCTCAGATATTATGAACACTGAAGCTTTCTTT	CATSDIMNTEAFF
TRBV5-1	NA	TRBJ1-3	NA	TGCGCCAGCAGCTTGTGGGACAATTATCCTGGAAACACCATATATTTT	CASSLWDNYPGNTIYF
TRBV7-8	NA	TRBJ1-1	NA	TGTGCCAGCAGCCCGCAGGGGCTGAACACTGAAGCTTTCTTT	CASSPQGLNTEAFF
TRBV14	NA	TRBJ1-2	NA	TGTGCCAGCAGCCATATTGAGACGGGGGGCTACACCTTC	CASSHIETGGYTF
TRBV7-8	NA	TRBJ1-1	TRBD1	TGTGCCAGCAGCGCGGACAGGGAAGTTATGAACACTGAAGCTTTCTTT	CASSADREVMNTEAFF
TRBV7-9	NA	TRBJ2-7	TRBD1	TGTGCCAGCAGCCCAGGGACAGGGACTCTGGAGCAGTACTTC	CASSPGTGTLEQYF
TRBV5-4	NA	TRBJ2-2	NA	TGTGCCAGCAGCTTCCTCGGTGCCGGGGAGCTGTTTTTT	CASSFLGAGELFF
TRBV19	NA	TRBJ2-3	NA	TGTGCCAGTAGTATAGGGGGGACTAGCACAGATACGCAGTATTTT	CASSIGGTSTDTQYF
TRBV6-5	once	TRBJ2-1	TRBD2	TGTGCCAGCAGTTACCCTAGCGGGGGGGCCTTCGATGAGCAGTTCTTC	CASSYPSGGAFDEQFF
TRBV29-1	NA	TRBJ2-1	TRBD2	TGCAGCGTTCAACTAGCGCGGTACAATGAGCAGTTCTTC	CSVQLARYNEQFF
TRBV14	NA	TRBJ1-3	NA	TGTGCCAGCAGCCAGAGGCAGAGCTCTGGAAACACCATATATTTT	CASSQRQSSGNTIYF
TRBV19	few	TRBJ2-2	TRBD2	TGTGCCAGTAGTATAACGGCGGGGGGGGCCGGGGAGCTGTTTTTT	CASSITAGGAGELFF